Presented here are 5 T cell receptor beta chains from one specimen sequenced in a study of T cell responses to AZD1222 COVID-19 vaccine. The repertoire was sequenced with immunoSEQ multiplex PCR; TCRdb's copy has only in-frame clones and lacks some. The sample yields roughly 44,000 clones, nearly 85% seen once. Sample: peripheral blood, taken on day 0 of AZD1222 vaccination. The source is an adult in good health.

This clone was found once. The chain is built from TRBV7-2 and TRBJ1-2, with no clear D. Trimming took off 3 bases at V and 4 bases at J, with 9 bases between the two ends. The CDR3 has 13 residues. Germline assignment: CDR1 SGHTA and CDR2 FQGNSA. CDR3 in amino acids: CASSLSQSYGYTF. CDR3 coding DNA: TGTGCCAGCAGCTTGTCCCAGTCCTATGGCTACACCTTC.

The V gene is TRBV11-3, the J gene TRBJ2-2; D unclear. This CDR3 contains 13 residues. CDR1 and CDR2 (germline): SGHNT, YENEEA. Trimming took 3 bases from V and 5 from J, leaving 7 bases between them. The CDR3, as DNA: TGTGCCAGCAGCTTCGGCATAACCGGGGAGCTGTTTTTT. It yields the protein CASSFGITGELFF.

The V call is TRBV28, the J call TRBJ1-6; D gene uncertain. Germline CDR1 reads MDHEN; CDR2 reads SYDVKM. V lost 6 bases and J lost 7, with 13 bases in between. The CDR3 loop spans 14 amino acids. The CDR3 spells CASRTMTENSPLHF. The CDR3 DNA reads TGTGCCAGCAGGACCATGACGGAAAATTCACCCCTCCACTTT.

This chain joins TRBV28 and TRBJ1-1; a possible D gene is TRBD1 (5 bases). The CDR3 spans 13 residues. Germline loops: CDR1 MDHEN, CDR2 SYDVKM. With 2 bases removed from V and 11 bases from J, the gap between germline ends came to 15 bases. CDR3 sequence reads: CASSLGGGVDAFF. In DNA form, the CDR3 reads TGTGCCAGCAGTTTAGGGGGTGGGGTTGACGCTTTCTTT.

V gene TRBV28 combines with J gene TRBJ2-7, with 9 positions matching TRBD2. J lost 4 bases, V lost 5 bases, and 9 bases had no gene match. Germline-derived CDR1 and CDR2 are MDHEN and SYDVKM. The CDR3 is 15 amino acids. The CDR3 loop reads CASSPGGGAIYEQYF. CDR3 DNA: TGTGCCAGCAGTCCCGGCGGGGGGGCCATATACGAGCAGTACTTC.